The entry below describes one TCR beta chain. Its target is unknown. The sample comes from a study of long-term antiretroviral therapy in people with HIV. Whole-study findings and limits: Clones that had undergone expansion before ART prevailed in the repertoire throughout all time points.

This CDR3 comprises 13 residues. Trimming took 7 bases from V and 1 from J, leaving 11 bases between them. Germline V CDR1 and CDR2: SGHRS, YFSETQ. Investigators performed immunoSEQ version v3.0 at survey level. Libraries were prepared by immunoSEQ multiplex PCR; TCRdb keeps only in-frame clonotypes and omits some of them. The data show about 16,000 clones, around 80% seen once. The gene calls are TRBV5-1 and TRBJ1-1; D not certain. The clonotype comes from a man aged 40-50 years with HIV. The starting material was unsorted PBMCs, obtained 2.1 years after starting antiretroviral therapy. The CDR3 DNA sequence: TGCGCCAGCGCGCAGGAGCCGAACACTGAAGCTTTCTTT. Amino acid sequence: CASAQEPNTEAFF.